One and the same sample provided the 19 T cell receptor beta chains below, sequenced in a study of graft-versus-host responses after intestinal transplantation. These receptors' targets are unknown. Clones were read by immunoSEQ multiplex PCR, and TCRdb kept only the in-frame ones, dropping some. The sample lists 60,000 to 90,000 clones, roughly 91% occurring once. The sample consisted of unstimulated CD8+ T cells sorted from spleen or lymph node cells, taken before intestinal transplant. The receptors were sampled from a human donor who received an intestinal transplant.

The rearrangement links TRBV7-9 to TRBJ2-5; TRBD2 matches at 9 bases. Germline assignment: CDR1 SEHNR and CDR2 FQNEAQ (reference sequence). V dropped 2 bases and J dropped 5; count of bases not matched to a gene: 12. CDR3 size: 17 residues. For the CDR3, the DNA is TGTGCCAGCAGCTTAAGTAGCGGGGGACCCCAGGGGGAGACCCAGTACTTC. It specifies CASSLSSGGPQGETQYF.

The chain is built from TRBV13 and TRBJ2-1, with D possibly matching TRBD2 (7 bases). The CDR3 length is 15 residues. Per germline, CDR1 PRHDT and CDR2 FYEKMQ (reference sequence). Trimming left V 5 bases short and J 3 bases short, with 14 bases between. This CDR3 is CASSHAGALYNEQFF. In nucleotides, the CDR3 is TGTGCCAGCAGCCACGCGGGGGCCCTCTACAATGAGCAGTTCTTC.

The rearrangement uses TRBV9 and TRBJ2-7, with a possible D match to TRBD2 (6 bases). V lost 0 bases, J lost 3 bases, and 13 bases lay in between. CDR1 is SGDLS, CDR2 YYNGEE, per germline. This CDR3 is built from 15 residues. Here the CDR3 reads CASSVEVGGGYEQYF. The CDR3 DNA reads TGTGCCAGCAGCGTAGAGGTCGGGGGAGGCTACGAGCAGTACTTC. Full variable domain (missing parts from reference TRBV9 and TRBJ2-7): DSGVTQTPKHLITATGQRVTLRCSPRSGDLSVYWYQQSLDQGLQFLIQYYNGEERAKGNILERFSAQQFPDLHSELNLSSLELGDSALYFCASSVEVGGGYEQYFGPGTRLTVT.

The chain couples TRBV5-1 to TRBJ2-7; D might be TRBD1 (7 bases). The CDR3 is made up of 14 amino acids. Germline V gene data show CDR1 as SGHRS and CDR2 as YFSETQ. V was clipped by 0 bases and J by 7 bases, with 14 bases between them. CDR3: CASSLEGAAGEQYF. CDR3 coding DNA: TGCGCCAGCAGCTTGGAGGGGGCGGCGGGGGAGCAGTACTTC.

The chain is built from TRBV7-9 and TRBJ1-1, with TRBD1 matching 7 bases. The V and J ends lost 5 bases and 7 bases, in that order; junction bases with no gene match: 16. CDR3 length equals 16 residues. Per germline, CDR1 SEHNR and CDR2 FQNEAQ (reference sequence). CDR3 region: CASSPSTGTEVGEAFF. As DNA, the CDR3 is TGTGCCAGCAGCCCGTCGACAGGGACGGAGGTTGGTGAAGCTTTCTTT. Based on the CDR3 plus reference TRBV7-9 and TRBJ1-1, the full variable domain is DTGVSQNPRHKITKRGQNVTFRCDPISEHNRLYWYRQTLGQGPEFLTYFQNEAQLEKSRLLSDRFSAERPKGSFSTLEIQRTEQGDSAMYLCASSPSTGTEVGEAFFGQGTRLTVV.

This clone appeared once. The chain carries TRBV11-2 and TRBJ2-1, with D tentatively TRBD1 (5 bases). The CDR3 contains 15 residues. V lost 5 bases and J 8 bases, leaving 19 bases between the germline ends. Germline V CDR1 and CDR2: SGHAT, FQNNGV. The CDR3 loop reads CASSLLQGNFYEQFF. The CDR3 bases are TGTGCCAGCAGCCTTCTGCAGGGTAACTTCTATGAGCAGTTCTTC.

The chain recombines TRBV7-9 with TRBJ1-1; no clear D. Trimming left V 5 bases short and J 8 bases short, with 15 bases between. CDR3 length: 13 amino acids. CDR1 SEHNR and CDR2 FQNEAQ come from the germline V gene (reference sequence). The CDR3 sequence: CASSPPAGYEAFF. In nucleotides, the CDR3 is TGTGCCAGCAGCCCCCCGGCCGGGTACGAAGCTTTCTTT.

The chain recombines TRBV5-6 with TRBJ1-1; 9 bases align to TRBD1. Germline V gene sequence: CDR1 SGHDT, CDR2 YYEEEE. The CDR3 loop spans 14 amino acids. V lost 5 bases to trimming and J lost 5 bases; unmatched junction nucleotides: 7. CDR3 DNA: TGTGCCAGCAGAACCGGGACAGGGTTAACTGAAGCTTTCTTT. This codes for CASRTGTGLTEAFF.

The rearrangement uses TRBV29-1 and TRBJ2-1; TRBD2 matches 12 bases. The CDR3 is 16 amino acids. Germline V gene lookup returns CDR1 SQVTM and CDR2 ANQGSEA. V trimming: 2 bases; J trimming: 2 bases; junction bases outside the gene matches: 4. Written as DNA, the CDR3 is TGCAGCGTTGAATGGACTAGCGGGGAAACCTACAATGAGCAGTTCTTC. This codes for CSVEWTSGETYNEQFF.

The chain links TRBV5-4 to TRBJ2-1, with D maybe TRBD1 (6 bases). The CDR3 consists of 15 residues. V lost 2 bases and J lost 6, with 15 bases in between. The germline gives CDR1 SGHNT, CDR2 YYREEE (reference sequence). The DNA of the CDR3 is TGTGCCAGCAGCTTCATTGTACAGGGAGTCAATGAGCAGTTCTTC. Translating it yields CASSFIVQGVNEQFF.

CDR3 sequence (DNA): TGTGCCAGCAGCTTAGCGTACCAGGGAATAGAGGGCTACACCTTC. It yields the protein CASSLAYQGIEGYTF. The J gene is TRBJ1-2, the V gene TRBV7-6; D may be TRBD1 (5 bases). V was shortened by 0 bases and J by 8 bases, with 16 bases between the two germline ends. The length of the CDR3 is 15 residues. CDR1 SGHVS and CDR2 FNYEAQ come from the germline V gene.

J is TRBJ2-1 and V is TRBV7-9, with 11 bases matching TRBD2. V lost 6 bases to trimming and J lost 0 bases; unmatched junction nucleotides: 7. The CDR3 extends over 17 amino acids. Germline loops: CDR1 SEHNR, CDR2 FQNEAQ (reference sequence). In DNA, the CDR3 is TGTGCCAGCAGGCCTACTAGCGGGGGTTTCTCCTACAATGAGCAGTTCTTC. Translation gives CASRPTSGGFSYNEQFF. Supplemented by reference TRBV7-9 and TRBJ2-1, the full variable domain reads DTGVSQNPRHKITKRGQNVTFRCDPISEHNRLYWYRQTLGQGPEFLTYFQNEAQLEKSRLLSDRFSAERPKGSFSTLEIQRTEQGDSAMYLCASRPTSGGFSYNEQFFGPGTRLTVL.

The chain recombines TRBV27 with TRBJ1-5, with D uncertain. The germline V and J ends were trimmed by 2 bases and 0 bases, with 5 bases remaining between them. This CDR3 spans 14 amino acids. Germline V lookup: CDR1 MNHEY, CDR2 SMNVEV (reference sequence). The CDR3 DNA sequence: TGTGCCAGCAGTTTAGCGGGTAGCAATCAGCCCCAGCATTTT. This encodes CASSLAGSNQPQHF.

The genes are TRBV6-4 and TRBJ1-1, with TRBD1 matching over 9 bases. V was clipped by 6 bases and J by 5 bases; unmatched bases: 7. Per germline, CDR1 MRHNA and CDR2 SNTAGT. The CDR3 runs to 14 residues. The CDR3 DNA is TGTGCCAGCAGAGAGACAGGGGGTTGGACTGAAGCTTTCTTT. Its translation: CASRETGGWTEAFF.

The rearrangement links TRBV6-1 to TRBJ2-7, with TRBD1 matching 7 bases. This CDR3 has 14 residues. CDR1 and CDR2 (germline): MNHNS, SASEGT. Trimming took 7 bases from V and 4 from J; bases not matched to a gene: 10. This CDR3 reads CASNKPGQPYEQYF. The CDR3, as DNA: TGTGCCAGCAACAAACCGGGACAGCCATACGAGCAGTACTTC.

This clone was detected once. The chain joins TRBV4-1 to TRBJ1-4, with D tentatively TRBD1 (5 bases). V was trimmed by 1 base and J by 8 bases, leaving 14 bases between them. The CDR3 extends over 15 amino acids. Per the germline V gene, CDR1 is MGHRA and CDR2 is YSYEKL. In DNA form, the CDR3 reads TGCGCCAGCAGCCAAGCCACCAGGGCCGGGGAAAAACTGTTTTTT. This encodes CASSQATRAGEKLFF.

The CDR3 DNA follows: TGTGCCAGCAGCTTAGGGACAGATGAGCAGTTCTTC. Its translation: CASSLGTDEQFF. The rearrangement links TRBV11-2 to TRBJ2-1; D may be TRBD1 (6 bases). Germline V lookup: CDR1 SGHAT, CDR2 FQNNGV. The CDR3 totals 12 residues. Trimming pared 1 base from V and 8 bases from J, leaving 6 bases between. Filled out from reference TRBV11-2 and TRBJ2-1, the complete variable domain reads EAGVAQSPRYKIIEKRQSVAFWCNPISGHATLYWYQQILGQGPKLLIQFQNNGVVDDSQLPKDRFSAERLKGVDSTLKIQPAKLEDSAVYLCASSLGTDEQFFGPGTRLTVL.

V and J are TRBV9 and TRBJ2-5; TRBD2 might be the D (6 bases). V was cut by 3 bases and J by 3 bases, with 15 bases left in between. The CDR3 runs to 15 residues. Germline CDR1 is SGDLS and CDR2 is YYNGEE. The CDR3 sequence is CASSAEGQTKETQYF. For the CDR3, the DNA is TGTGCCAGCAGCGCGGAGGGGCAGACCAAAGAGACCCAGTACTTC.

The genes are TRBV9 and TRBJ1-2; D perhaps matches TRBD1 (6 bases). V was cut by 3 bases and J by 7 bases, with 7 bases left in between. Looked up from germline, CDR1 is SGDLS and CDR2 is YYNGEE. There are 11 residues in the CDR3. The CDR3 loop is CASSDRVGYTF. The DNA for the CDR3 is TGTGCCAGCAGCGACAGGGTTGGCTACACCTTC.